The 3 T cell receptor beta chains below were found in one sample sequenced in a study of T cell responses to AZD1222 COVID-19 vaccine. Some clones are missing from TCRdb's copy, which holds only in-frame ones; the method was immunoSEQ multiplex PCR. Of approximately 100,000 clones detected, about 95% appear once; the ten largest clones hold 2% to 2.5%. Sequences were derived from peripheral blood, sampled on day 0 of AZD1222 vaccination. These TCRs come from an adult in good health.

The chain is built from TRBV18 and TRBJ1-2, with a weak D call TRBD1 (5 bases). Germline CDR1 is KGHSH and CDR2 is LQKENI. This CDR3 has 15 amino acids. Trimming left V 4 bases short and J 4 bases short, with 16 bases between. The CDR3 region has the DNA TGTGCCAGCTCACTAGGTGGGACGGAGCTCTATGGCTACACCTTC. Translating gives CASSLGGTELYGYTF.

The chain carries TRBV19 and TRBJ1-2, with D possibly matching TRBD1 (6 bases). This CDR3 contains 14 residues. The germline CDR1 and CDR2 sequences are LNHDA and SQIVND (reference sequence). The V and J ends lost 1 base and 5 bases respectively, with 11 bases between them. The CDR3 reads CASSIGGRTYGYTF. CDR3 sequence (DNA): TGTGCCAGTAGTATAGGGGGGCGGACGTATGGCTACACCTTC.

Only a few counts were recorded for this clone. The chain carries TRBV6-5 and TRBJ2-7; no firm D call. This CDR3 spans 12 amino acids. Trimming cost V 8 bases and J 1 base, with 9 bases left between them. From germline, CDR1 is MNHEY and CDR2 SVGAGI. CDR3: CASYAVSYEQYF. CDR3 sequence (DNA): TGTGCCAGCTACGCGGTATCCTACGAGCAGTACTTC.